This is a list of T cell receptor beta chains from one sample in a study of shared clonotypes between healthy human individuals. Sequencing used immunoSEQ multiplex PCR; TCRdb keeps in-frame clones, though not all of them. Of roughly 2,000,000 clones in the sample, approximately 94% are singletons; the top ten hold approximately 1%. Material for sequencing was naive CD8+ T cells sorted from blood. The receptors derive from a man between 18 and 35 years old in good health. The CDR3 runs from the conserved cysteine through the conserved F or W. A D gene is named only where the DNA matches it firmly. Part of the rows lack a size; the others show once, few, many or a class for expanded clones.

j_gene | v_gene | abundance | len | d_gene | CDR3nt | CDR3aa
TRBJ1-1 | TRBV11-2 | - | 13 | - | TGTGCCAGCAGTCAGTTCGGGGGCACTGAAGCTTTCTTT | CASSQFGGTEAFF
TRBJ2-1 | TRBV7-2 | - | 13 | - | TGTGCCAGCAGCTTAACCCCCACTAATGAGCAGTTCTTC | CASSLTPTNEQFF
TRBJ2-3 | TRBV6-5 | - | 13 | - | TGTGCCAGCAGCTCCTTCGGGTCGGATACGCAGTATTTT | CASSSFGSDTQYF
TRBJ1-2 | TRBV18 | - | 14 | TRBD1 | TGTGCCAGCTCACCACCGGGACAGGGGTATGGCTACACCTTC | CASSPPGQGYGYTF
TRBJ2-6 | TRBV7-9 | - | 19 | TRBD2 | TGTGCCAGCAGAGAACTAGCGGGAGCGCCGGGCTCTGGGGCCAACGTCCTGACTTTC | CASRELAGAPGSGANVLTF
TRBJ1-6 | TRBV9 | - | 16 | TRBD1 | TGTGCCAGCAGCAAGACAGGGGTCCCCTATAATTCACCCCTCCACTTT | CASSKTGVPYNSPLHF
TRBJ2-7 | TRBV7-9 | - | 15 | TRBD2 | TGTGCCAGCAGCCGGGAGGGGGGTGAGGCCTACGAGCAGTACTTC | CASSREGGEAYEQYF
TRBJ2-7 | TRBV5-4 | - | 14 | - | TGTGCCAGCAGCTTGGTTGGGGGGGCTAACGAGCAGTACTTC | CASSLVGGANEQYF
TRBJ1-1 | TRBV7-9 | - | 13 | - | TGTGCCAGCAGCTCCCCAGGGAGGTCTGAAGCTTTCTTT | CASSSPGRSEAFF
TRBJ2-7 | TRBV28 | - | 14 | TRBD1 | TGTGCCAGTCGGAGGGACAGGGGTCCGAGCGAGCAGTACTTC | CASRRDRGPSEQYF
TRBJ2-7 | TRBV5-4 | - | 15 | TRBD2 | TGTGCCAGCAGCTTGGGCCAGGGAGGGTCCTACGAGCAGTACTTC | CASSLGQGGSYEQYF
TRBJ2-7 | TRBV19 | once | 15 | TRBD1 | TGTGCCAGTAGTTTTTCGGGACAGGGTAGGTACGAGCAGTACTTC | CASSFSGQGRYEQYF
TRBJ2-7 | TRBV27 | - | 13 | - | TGTGCCGCGGGGTTACTAGGGTCCTACGAGCAGTACTTC | CAAGLLGSYEQYF
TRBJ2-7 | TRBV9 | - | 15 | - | TGTGCCAGCAGCGTAGCATATACAGGGCCCTACGAGCAGTACTTC | CASSVAYTGPYEQYF
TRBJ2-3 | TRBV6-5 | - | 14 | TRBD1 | TGTGCCAGCAGTCCAGACAGGGGCACAGATACGCAGTATTTT | CASSPDRGTDTQYF
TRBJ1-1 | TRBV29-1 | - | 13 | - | TGCAGCTTCTACGGGGGGGTGAACACTGAAGCTTTCTTT | CSFYGGVNTEAFF
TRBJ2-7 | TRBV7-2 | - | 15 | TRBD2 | TGTGCCAGCAGCAAACTTAGCGGGGGGTCCTACGAGCAGTACTTC | CASSKLSGGSYEQYF
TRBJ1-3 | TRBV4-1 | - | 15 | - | TGCGCCAGCAGCCAAGGGCCCGTCTCTGGAAACACCATATATTTT | CASSQGPVSGNTIYF
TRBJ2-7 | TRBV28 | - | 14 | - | TGTGCCAGCAGATTTTTAGTAGGATTTGGGGAGCAGTACTTC | CASRFLVGFGEQYF
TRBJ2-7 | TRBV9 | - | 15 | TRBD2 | TGTGCCAGCGCTATTGGGACTAGCGGCACCTACGAGCAGTACTTC | CASAIGTSGTYEQYF
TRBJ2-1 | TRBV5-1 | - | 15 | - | TGCGCCAGCAGGCTCCGGGCGGGGTCCTACAATGAGCAGTTCTTC | CASRLRAGSYNEQFF
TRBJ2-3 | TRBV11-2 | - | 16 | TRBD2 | TGTGCCAGCAGCCCGGGGACTAGCGGGGGCACAGATACGCAGTATTTT | CASSPGTSGGTDTQYF
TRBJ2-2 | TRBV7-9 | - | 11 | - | TGTGCCAGCCTAAGGTCCGGGGAGCTGTTTTTT | CASLRSGELFF
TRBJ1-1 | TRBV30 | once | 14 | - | TGTGCCTGGAGTTTAAGCCCCATGAACACTGAAGCTTTCTTT | CAWSLSPMNTEAFF
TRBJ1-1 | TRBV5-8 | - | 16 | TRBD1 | TGTGCCAGCAGCTTCCCCGGGAGGGGGCTGAACACTGAAGCTTTCTTT | CASSFPGRGLNTEAFF
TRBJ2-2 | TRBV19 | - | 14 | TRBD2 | TGTGCCAGTAGTATATACGGGGGGTCCGGGGAGCTGTTTTTT | CASSIYGGSGELFF
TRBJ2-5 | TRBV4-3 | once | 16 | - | TGCGCCAGCAGCCAAGCCGGACTGGACCCCTACGAGACCCAGTACTTC | CASSQAGLDPYETQYF
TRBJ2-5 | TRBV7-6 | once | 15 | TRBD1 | TGTGCCAGCAGCTCGGGGACAGGGAAAATAGAGACCCAGTACTTC | CASSSGTGKIETQYF
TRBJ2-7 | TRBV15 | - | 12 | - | TGTGCCACCAGCAACGGCTACTACGAGCAGTACTTC | CATSNGYYEQYF
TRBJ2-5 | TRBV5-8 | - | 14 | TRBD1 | TGTGCCAGCAGCGTCGATGGGACAGAGGAGACCCAGTACTTC | CASSVDGTEETQYF
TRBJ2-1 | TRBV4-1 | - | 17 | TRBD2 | TGCGCCAGCAGCCGCGGACTAGCGGGGGGGCCTGGGAATGAGCAGTTCTTC | CASSRGLAGGPGNEQFF
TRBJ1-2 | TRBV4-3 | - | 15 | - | TGCGCCAGCAGCCAAGATTCTACGGTACGAGATGGCTACACCTTC | CASSQDSTVRDGYTF
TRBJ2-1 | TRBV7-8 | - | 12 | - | TGTGCCAGCAGCTTAGAAGGGTATGAGCAGTTCTTC | CASSLEGYEQFF
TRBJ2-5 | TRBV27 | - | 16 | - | TGTGCCAGCAGTTCGAGCCGGGACGGGCTGCGGGAGACCCAGTACTTC | CASSSSRDGLRETQYF
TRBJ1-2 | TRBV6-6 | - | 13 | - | TGTGCCAGCAGTTACTCGTCAGGGGATGGCTACACCTTC | CASSYSSGDGYTF
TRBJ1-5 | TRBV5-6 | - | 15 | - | TGTGCCAGCAGCTTCTTTGTAATGGGGGGCCAGCCCCAGCATTTT | CASSFFVMGGQPQHF
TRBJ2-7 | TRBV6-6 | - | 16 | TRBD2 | TGTGCCAGCATGTCGGTGGCTAGCGGGAGACCCTACGAGCAGTACTTC | CASMSVASGRPYEQYF
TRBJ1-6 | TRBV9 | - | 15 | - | TGTGCCAGCAGCGTAGGGGGGGGCGTAGGGTCACCCCTCCACTTT | CASSVGGGVGSPLHF
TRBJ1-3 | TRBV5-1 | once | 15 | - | TGCGCCAGCAGGGTGGACAGCGCTTCTGGAAACACCATATATTTT | CASRVDSASGNTIYF
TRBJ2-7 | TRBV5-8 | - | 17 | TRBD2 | TGTGCCAGCAGCTGGACGGGACTAGCGGTATTCTCCTACGAGCAGTACTTC | CASSWTGLAVFSYEQYF
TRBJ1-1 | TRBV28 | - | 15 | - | TGTGCCAGCAGTTTTCCCGGTGTCATGAACACTGAAGCTTTCTTT | CASSFPGVMNTEAFF
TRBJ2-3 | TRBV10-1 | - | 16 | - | TGCGCCAGCAGTGAGGGACAGACACTAAGCACAGATACGCAGTATTTT | CASSEGQTLSTDTQYF
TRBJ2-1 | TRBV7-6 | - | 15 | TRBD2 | TGTGCCAGCAGCGAGACTAGCGGTCCCTACAATGAGCAGTTCTTC | CASSETSGPYNEQFF
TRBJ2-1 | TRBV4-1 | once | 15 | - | TGCGCCAGCAGACAAAGCGGCGAACTCTACAATGAGCAGTTCTTC | CASRQSGELYNEQFF
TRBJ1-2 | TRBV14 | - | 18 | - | TGTGCCAGCAGCCAGAAGGAATTGCAAGGCCTACGTAACTATGGCTACACCTTC | CASSQKELQGLRNYGYTF
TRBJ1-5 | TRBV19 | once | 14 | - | TGTGCCAGTACTGCAGACGATAGCAATCAGCCCCAGCATTTT | CASTADDSNQPQHF
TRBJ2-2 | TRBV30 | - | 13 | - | TGTGCCTGGATAACAGTTAACACCGGGGAGCTGTTTTTT | CAWITVNTGELFF
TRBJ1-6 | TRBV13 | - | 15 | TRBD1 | TGTGCCAGCAGCTTACAGGGGGCTAGTAATTCACCCCTCCACTTT | CASSLQGASNSPLHF
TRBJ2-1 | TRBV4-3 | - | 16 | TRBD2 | TGCGCCAGCAGCCAAGATGGGACTAGCGCGTACAATGAGCAGTTCTTC | CASSQDGTSAYNEQFF
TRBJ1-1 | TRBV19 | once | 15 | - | TGTGCCAGTACCCGGGGCGGGTTAATGAACACTGAAGCTTTCTTT | CASTRGGLMNTEAFF
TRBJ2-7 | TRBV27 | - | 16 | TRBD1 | TGTGCCAGCAGTTCCTCGACAGGGGAAGAGTCCTACGAGCAGTACTTC | CASSSSTGEESYEQYF
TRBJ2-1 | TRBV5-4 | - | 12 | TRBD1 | TGTGCCAGCAGCCGGGACAGCCATGAGCAGTTCTTC | CASSRDSHEQFF
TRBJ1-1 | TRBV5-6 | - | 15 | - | TGTGCCAGCAGCTTGGCGCTTCAGGGTAACACTGAAGCTTTCTTT | CASSLALQGNTEAFF
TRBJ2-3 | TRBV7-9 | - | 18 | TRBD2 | TGTGCCAGCAGCTCTCGAGAGGGACTAGCGGGGGATGCAGATACGCAGTATTTT | CASSSREGLAGDADTQYF
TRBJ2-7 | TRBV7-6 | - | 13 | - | TGTGCCAGCAGCGATACTAGTGAGGACGAGCAGTACTTC | CASSDTSEDEQYF
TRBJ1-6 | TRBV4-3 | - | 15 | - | TGCGCCAGCAGCCAAGCTGATAGTGTCGGTTCACCCCTCCACTTT | CASSQADSVGSPLHF
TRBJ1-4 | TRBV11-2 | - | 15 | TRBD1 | TGTGCCAGCAGTCCCGACAGGGGGCTGGTTGAAAAACTGTTTTTT | CASSPDRGLVEKLFF
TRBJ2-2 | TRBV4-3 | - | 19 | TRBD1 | TGCGCCAGCAGCCAAGACCCGTACCCCTCGGACAGGGACACCGGGGAGCTGTTTTTT | CASSQDPYPSDRDTGELFF
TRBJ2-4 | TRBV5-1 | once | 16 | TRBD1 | TGCGCCAGCAGCCTCCGACAGGGGGGAACCAAAAACATTCAGTACTTC | CASSLRQGGTKNIQYF